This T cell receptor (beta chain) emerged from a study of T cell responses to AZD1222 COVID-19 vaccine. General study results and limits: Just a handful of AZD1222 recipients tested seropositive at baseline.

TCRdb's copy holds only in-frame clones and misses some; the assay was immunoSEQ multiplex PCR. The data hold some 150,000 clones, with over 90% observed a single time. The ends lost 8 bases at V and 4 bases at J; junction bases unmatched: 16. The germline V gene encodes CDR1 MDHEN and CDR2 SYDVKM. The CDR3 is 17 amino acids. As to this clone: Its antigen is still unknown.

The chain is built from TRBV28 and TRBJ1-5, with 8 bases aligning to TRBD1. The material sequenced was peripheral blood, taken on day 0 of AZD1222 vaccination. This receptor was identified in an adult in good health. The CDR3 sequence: CASFQRRLDRDNQPQHF. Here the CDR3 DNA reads TGTGCCAGCTTCCAACGCCGCTTGGACAGGGATAATCAGCCCCAGCATTTT.